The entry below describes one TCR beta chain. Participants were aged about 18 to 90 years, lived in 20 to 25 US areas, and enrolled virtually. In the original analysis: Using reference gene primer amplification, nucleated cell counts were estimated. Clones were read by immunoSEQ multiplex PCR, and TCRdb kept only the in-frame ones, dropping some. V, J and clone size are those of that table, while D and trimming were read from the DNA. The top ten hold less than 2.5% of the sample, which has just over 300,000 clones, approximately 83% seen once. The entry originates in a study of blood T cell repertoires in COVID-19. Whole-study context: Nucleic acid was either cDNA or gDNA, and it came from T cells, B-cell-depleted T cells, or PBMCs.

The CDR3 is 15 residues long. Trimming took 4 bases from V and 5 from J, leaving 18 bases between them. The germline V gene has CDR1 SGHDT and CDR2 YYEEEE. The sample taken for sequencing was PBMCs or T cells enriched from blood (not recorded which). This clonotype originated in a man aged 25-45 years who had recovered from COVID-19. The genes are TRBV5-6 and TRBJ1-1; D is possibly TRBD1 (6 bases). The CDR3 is CASSPGQLRLTEAFF. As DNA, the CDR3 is TGTGCCAGCAGCCCAGGACAGCTCAGGTTGACTGAAGCTTTCTTT.